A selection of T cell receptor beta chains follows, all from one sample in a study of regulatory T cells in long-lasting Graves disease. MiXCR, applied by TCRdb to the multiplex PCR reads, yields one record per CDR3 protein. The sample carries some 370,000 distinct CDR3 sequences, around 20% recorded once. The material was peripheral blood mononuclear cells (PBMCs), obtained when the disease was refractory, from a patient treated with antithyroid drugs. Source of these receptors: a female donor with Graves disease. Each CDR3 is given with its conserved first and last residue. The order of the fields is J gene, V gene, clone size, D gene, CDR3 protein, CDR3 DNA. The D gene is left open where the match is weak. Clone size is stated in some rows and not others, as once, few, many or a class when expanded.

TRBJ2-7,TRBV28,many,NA,CASSVGQQGSPYEQYF,TGTGCCAGCAGTGTAGGACAACAGGGATCCCCCTACGAGCAGTACTTC
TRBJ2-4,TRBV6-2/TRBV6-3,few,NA,CASSYSGGNIQYF,TGTGCCAGCAGTTACTCGGGCGGGAACATTCAGTACTTC
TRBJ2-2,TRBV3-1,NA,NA,CASSPINTGELFF,TGTGCCAGCAGCCCAATTAACACCGGGGAGCTGTTTTTT
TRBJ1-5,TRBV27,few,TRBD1,CASGQINQPQHF,TGTGCTTCGGGACAGATCAATCAGCCCCAGCATTTT
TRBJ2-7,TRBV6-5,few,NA,CASSFGRVGYEQYF,TGTGCCAGCAGTTTCGGAAGGGTTGGGTACGAGCAGTACTTC
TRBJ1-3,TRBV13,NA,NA,CASSYGQLGNTIYF,TGTGCCAGCAGCTACGGACAGCTTGGAAACACCATATATTTT
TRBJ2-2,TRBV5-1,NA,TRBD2,CASSLDGTSGRGTGELFF,TGCGCCAGCAGCTTGGATGGGACTAGCGGGAGAGGAACCGGGGAGCTGTTTTTT
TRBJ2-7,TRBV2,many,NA,CASSGGGLDLTYEQYF,TGTGCCAGCAGTGGAGGCGGTCTGGACCTAACCTACGAGCAGTACTTC
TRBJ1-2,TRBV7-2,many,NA,CASSLAIWGPGYTF,TGTGCCAGCAGCTTAGCGATCTGGGGTCCCGGCTACACCTTC
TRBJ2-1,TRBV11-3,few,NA,CASSFTIASYNEQFF,TGTGCCAGCAGCTTCACTATAGCATCCTACAATGAGCAGTTCTTC
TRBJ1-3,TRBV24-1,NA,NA,CATSDDAGNTIYF,TGTGCCACCAGTGACGATGCTGGAAACACCATATATTTT
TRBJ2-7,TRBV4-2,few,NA,CASSQDTQGSYEQYF,TGTGCCAGCAGCCAAGACACTCAGGGGTCCTACGAGCAGTACTTC
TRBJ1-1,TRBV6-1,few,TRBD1,CASRRPTGANTEAFF,TGTGCCAGCAGGAGACCTACAGGGGCTAACACTGAAGCTTTCTTT
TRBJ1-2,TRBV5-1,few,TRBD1,CASSLAPGDRGFNYGYTF,TGCGCCAGCAGCTTGGCGCCGGGAGACAGGGGATTTAACTATGGCTACACCTTC
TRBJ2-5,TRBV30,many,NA,CAWKEGAKPQYF,TGTGCCTGGAAGGAGGGGGCGAAACCCCAGTACTTC
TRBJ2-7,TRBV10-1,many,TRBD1,CASSETTGTGSYEQYF,TGCGCCAGCAGTGAAACTACCGGGACAGGGTCCTACGAGCAGTACTTC
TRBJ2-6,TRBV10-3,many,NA,CAISVGLPSPGANVLTF,TGTGCCATCAGTGTCGGCCTTCCAAGCCCTGGGGCCAACGTCCTGACTTTC
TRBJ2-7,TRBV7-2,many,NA,CASRQGNSYEQYF,TGTGCCAGCCGCCAGGGGAACTCCTACGAGCAGTACTTC
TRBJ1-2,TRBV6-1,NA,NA,CASSDRLFEGDYTF,TGTGCCAGCAGTGACCGGTTATTTGAGGGGGACTACACCTTC
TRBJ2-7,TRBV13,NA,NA,CASSSQGNEQYF,TGTGCCAGCAGCTCCCAAGGGAACGAGCAGTACTTC
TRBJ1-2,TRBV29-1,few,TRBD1,CSVTGTDGYTF,TGCAGCGTGACAGGGACCGATGGCTACACCTTC